A single sample gave rise to the 8 T cell receptor delta chains below, sequenced in a study of gammadelta T cells in human blood. TCRdb called clones from the RT-PCR reads again using CATT. The data contain 750 to 850 delta-chain clones, around 41% of them singletons. Material: non-Vgamma9Vdelta2 gamma-delta T cells from infant blood. All receptors derive from a human donor.

With regard to this clone: Since a much larger clone is just one base distant, this may be a read error. The chain links TRDV1 to TRDJ1, with a possible D match to TRDD3 (6 bases). This CDR3 comprises 19 residues. Germline V gene data show CDR1 as TSWWSYY and CDR2 as QGS. The DNA for the CDR3 is TGTGCTCGTGGGGAAAAGGACCTACGCTGGGGATGGGGGACCGATAAACTCATCTTT. It encodes CARGEKDLRWGWGTDKLIF.

The chain combines TRAV36/DV7 with TRDJ1, with TRDD3 matching over 11 bases. Germline V gives CDR1 VTNFRS, CDR2 LTSSGIE (reference sequence). This CDR3 spans 23 amino acids. V gave up 3 bases and J gave up 3 bases; unmatched junction bases: 31. The CDR3 DNA reads TGTGCTGTGGCTTTGCTGAGGCCTTCCTATGATGTGCGTACTGGGGGATATGCCGATAAACTCATCTTT. It yields the protein CAVALLRPSYDVRTGGYADKLIF.

To note about this clone: This could be a read error, since a much larger clone is one nucleotide away. The V call is TRDV1, the J call TRDJ3; 11 nucleotides agree with TRDD3. CDR1 is TSWWSYY, CDR2 QGS, per germline. This CDR3 is built from 16 residues. CDR3 sequence reads: CALRERPQLGDRQMFF. The DNA of the CDR3 is TGTGCTCTTAGGGAACGTCCTCAACTGGGGGATAGACAGATGTTTTTC.

Comment on this clone: Since a much larger clone is just one base distant, this may be a read error. The same CDR3 also results from other DNA sequences found in this sample. The genes are TRDV1 and TRDJ1; perhaps D is TRDD2 or TRDD3 (5 bases each). Per the germline V gene, CDR1 is TSWWSYY and CDR2 is QGS. The CDR3 consists of 17 residues. The CDR3 region is CALGEFFPNYNTDKLIF. CDR3 nucleotide sequence: TGTGCGCTTGGGGAGTTCTTCCCTAATTACAACACCGATAAACTCATCTTT.

This clone was seen a few times. One base away lies a much larger clone, so this may be a sequencing read error. The chain couples TRDV1 to TRDJ1, with D perhaps TRDD3 (8 bases). Trimming pared 1 base from V and 0 bases from J, leaving 45 bases between. CDR1 is TSWWSYY and CDR2 is QGS in the germline V gene. CDR3 length equals 27 residues. CDR3 region: CALGEPYNRHSYEVAILTGGYTDKLIF. In DNA, the CDR3 is TGTGCTCTTGGGGAACCGTACAATCGGCATTCCTACGAGGTTGCCATCCTTACTGGGGGTTACACCGATAAACTCATCTTT.

The sample holds one count of this clone. This may arise from a read error, as a much more abundant clone is one base away. The gene calls are TRDV1 and TRDJ1, with TRDD3 matching 8 bases. V gave up 0 bases and J gave up 5 bases; unmatched junction bases: 20. CDR1 and CDR2 (germline): TSWWSYY, QGS. The CDR3 totals 20 residues. In nucleotides, the CDR3 is TGTGCTCTTGGGGAACTTAGATCCTACTGGGGGGTAGGTGTTAAGGATAAACTCATCTTT. As protein: CALGELRSYWGVGVKDKLIF.

This clone was found a few times. This rearrangement joins TRDV1 to TRDJ1; tentative D call: TRDD3 (9 bases). Germline CDR1 and CDR2: TSWWSYY and QGS. Trimming took 2 bases from V and 0 from J, leaving 52 bases between them. The CDR3 runs to 29 residues. The CDR3 region has the DNA TGTGCTCTTGGGGAAAAAAATTGGAACACCTACAGGGGGACACTTCCTACATACGACTTGGGGGATAACACCGATAAACTCATCTTT. This translates into CALGEKNWNTYRGTLPTYDLGDNTDKLIF.

This clone is large by share. The chain has TRDV1 and TRDJ1, with 10 bases aligning to TRDD3. Germline-derived CDR1 and CDR2 are TSWWSYY and QGS. The CDR3 has 18 residues. Trimming at V came to 1 base and at J to 2 bases, leaving 10 bases not matched to a gene. The CDR3 reads CALGEPYRGIRGTDKLIF. CDR3 DNA sequence: TGTGCTCTTGGGGAACCTTACAGGGGGATACGCGGAACCGATAAACTCATCTTT.